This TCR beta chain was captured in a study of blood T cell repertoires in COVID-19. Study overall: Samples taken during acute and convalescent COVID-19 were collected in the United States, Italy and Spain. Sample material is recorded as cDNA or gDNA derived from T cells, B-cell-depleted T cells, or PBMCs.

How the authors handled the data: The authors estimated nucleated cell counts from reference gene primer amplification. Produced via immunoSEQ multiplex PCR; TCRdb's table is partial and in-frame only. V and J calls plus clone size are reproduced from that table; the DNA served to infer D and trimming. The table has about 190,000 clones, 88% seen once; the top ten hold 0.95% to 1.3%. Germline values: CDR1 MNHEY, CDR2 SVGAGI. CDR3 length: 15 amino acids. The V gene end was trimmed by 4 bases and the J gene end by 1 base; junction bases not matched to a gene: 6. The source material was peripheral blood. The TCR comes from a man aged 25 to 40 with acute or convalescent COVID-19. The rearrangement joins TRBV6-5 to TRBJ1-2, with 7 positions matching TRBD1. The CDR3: CASSWGQTINYGYTF. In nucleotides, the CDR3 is TGTGCCAGCAGTTGGGGACAGACCATTAACTATGGCTACACCTTC.